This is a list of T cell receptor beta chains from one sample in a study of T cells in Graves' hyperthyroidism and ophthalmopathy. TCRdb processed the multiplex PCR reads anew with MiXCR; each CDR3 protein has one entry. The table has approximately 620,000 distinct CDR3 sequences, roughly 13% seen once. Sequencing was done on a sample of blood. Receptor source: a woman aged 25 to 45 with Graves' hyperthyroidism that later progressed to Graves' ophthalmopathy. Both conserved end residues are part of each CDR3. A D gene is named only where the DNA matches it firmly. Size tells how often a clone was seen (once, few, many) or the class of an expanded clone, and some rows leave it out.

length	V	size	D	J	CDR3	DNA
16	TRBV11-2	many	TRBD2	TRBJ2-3	CASSLSPLAGADTQYF	TGTGCCAGCAGCTTAAGTCCCCTAGCGGGAGCTGATACGCAGTATTTT
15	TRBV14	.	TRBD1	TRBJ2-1	CASSQLGQGKNEQFF	TGTGCCAGCAGCCAATTGGGACAGGGGAAAAATGAGCAGTTCTTC
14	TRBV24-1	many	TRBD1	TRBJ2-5	CATSDTGVAETQYF	TGTGCCACCAGTGATACAGGGGTCGCAGAGACCCAGTACTTC
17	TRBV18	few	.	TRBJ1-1	CASSPTESFSGNTEAFF	TGTGCCAGCTCACCAACGGAGTCCTTCAGTGGGAACACTGAAGCTTTCTTT
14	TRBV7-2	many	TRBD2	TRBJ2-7	CASSPVREGLEQYF	TGTGCCAGCAGCCCCGTGCGGGAGGGCCTGGAGCAGTACTTC
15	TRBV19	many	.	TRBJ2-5	CASKGGGGPFETQYF	TGTGCCAGTAAGGGGGGAGGGGGTCCCTTCGAGACCCAGTACTTC
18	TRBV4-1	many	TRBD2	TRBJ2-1	CASSQDTFSSGYYNEQFF	TGCGCCAGCAGCCAAGATACATTCTCTAGCGGATACTACAATGAGCAGTTCTTC
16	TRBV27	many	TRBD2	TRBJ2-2	CASSNGLAGGTGELFF	TGTGCCAGCAGTAACGGACTAGCGGGAGGGACCGGGGAGCTGTTTTTT
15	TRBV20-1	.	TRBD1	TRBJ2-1	CSARDPGTGDNGQFF	TGCAGTGCTAGAGACCCCGGGACAGGTGACAATGGGCAGTTCTTC
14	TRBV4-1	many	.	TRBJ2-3	CASSVLTGTDTQYF	TGCGCCAGCAGCGTACTGACAGGCACAGATACGCAGTATTTT
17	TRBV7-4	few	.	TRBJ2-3	CASSLAGAGLEADTQYF	TGTGCCAGCAGCTTAGCCGGCGCCGGACTTGAGGCGGATACGCAGTATTTT
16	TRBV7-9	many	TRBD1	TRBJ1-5	CASSLVAGGSGQPQHF	TGTGCCAGCAGCTTAGTCGCAGGGGGGTCCGGTCAGCCCCAGCATTTT
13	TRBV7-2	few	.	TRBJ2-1	CASSLGYLDEQFF	TGTGCCAGCAGCTTAGGGTACTTGGATGAGCAGTTCTTC
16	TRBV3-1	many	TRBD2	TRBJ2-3	CASSQEAGGAADTQYF	TGTGCCAGCAGCCAGGAAGCGGGAGGCGCCGCAGATACGCAGTATTTT
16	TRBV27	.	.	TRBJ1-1	CASSLIRAGPNTEAFF	TGTGCCAGCAGTTTAATTAGGGCAGGACCAAACACTGAAGCTTTCTTT
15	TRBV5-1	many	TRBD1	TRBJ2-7	CASSLIGGDGGEQYF	TGCGCCAGCAGCTTAATAGGGGGCGATGGCGGCGAGCAGTACTTC
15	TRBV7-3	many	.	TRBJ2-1	CASSLKGRGGNEQFF	TGTGCCAGCAGCTTGAAAGGGAGAGGGGGCAATGAGCAGTTCTTC
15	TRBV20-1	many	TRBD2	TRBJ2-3	CSALRTSAYPDTQYF	TGCAGTGCCCTAAGGACTAGCGCTTATCCAGATACGCAGTATTTT
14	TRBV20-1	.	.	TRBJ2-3	CSAIGGRVTDTQYF	TGCAGCGCCATCGGAGGCAGGGTTACAGATACGCAGTATTTT
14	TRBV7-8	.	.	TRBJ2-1	CASSSNRVSNEQFF	TGTGCCAGCAGCTCAAACAGGGTTTCCAACGAGCAGTTCTTT
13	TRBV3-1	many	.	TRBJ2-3	CASSQYVADTQYF	TGTGCCAGCAGCCAATATGTGGCAGATACGCAGTATTTT
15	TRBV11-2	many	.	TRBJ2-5	CASSLGLGYQETQYF	TGTGCCAGCAGCTTAGGTCTCGGTTACCAAGAGACCCAGTACTTC
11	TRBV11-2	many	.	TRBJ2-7	CASSPQLEQYF	TGTGCCAGCAGCCCTCAACTTGAGCAGTACTTC
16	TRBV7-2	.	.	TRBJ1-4	CASSLGVRGPNEKLFF	TGTGCCAGCAGCTTAGGGGTCAGGGGACCTAATGAAAAACTGTTTTTT
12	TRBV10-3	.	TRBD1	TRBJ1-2	CAITRQGEGYTF	TGTGCCATCACCCGACAGGGTGAAGGCTACACCTTC
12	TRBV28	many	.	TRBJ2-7	CASSSLVTEQYF	TGTGCCAGCAGTTCTCTAGTTACCGAGCAGTACTTC
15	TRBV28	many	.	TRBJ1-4	CASSLRTGLNEKLFF	TGTGCCAGCAGTCTCCGGACGGGTCTTAATGAAAAACTGTTTTTT
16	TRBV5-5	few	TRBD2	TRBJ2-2	CASSLLAGAQTGELFF	TGTGCCAGCAGCTTGCTAGCGGGAGCCCAAACTGGGGAGCTGTTTTTT
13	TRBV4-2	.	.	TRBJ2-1	CASSRELYNEQFF	TGTGCCAGCAGCCGCGAACTGTACAATGAGCAGTTCTTC
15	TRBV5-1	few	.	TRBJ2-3	CASSPDSSSTDTQYF	TGCGCCAGCAGCCCTGACAGCTCTAGCACAGATACGCAGTATTTT
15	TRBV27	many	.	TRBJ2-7	CASSPYQFTPYEQYF	TGTGCCAGCAGCCCTTATCAATTCACCCCCTACGAGCAGTACTTC
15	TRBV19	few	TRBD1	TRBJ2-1	CASSWLGDRGSEQFF	TGTGCCAGTAGTTGGCTAGGGGACAGGGGGAGTGAGCAGTTCTTC
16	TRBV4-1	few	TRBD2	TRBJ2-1	CASSQDGTSIYNEQFF	TGCGCCAGCAGCCAAGACGGGACTAGTATCTACAATGAGCAGTTCTTC
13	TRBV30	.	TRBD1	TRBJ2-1	CASQGALPNEQSF	TGTGCCTCACAGGGGGCTCTCCCGAATGAGCAGTCCTTC
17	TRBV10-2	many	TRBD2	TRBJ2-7	CASSPRLAGGTTYEQYF	TGCGCCAGCAGTCCCAGACTAGCGGGAGGGACGACCTACGAGCAGTACTTC
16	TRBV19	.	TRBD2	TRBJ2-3	CASSRVLAGPTATQYF	TGTGCCAGTAGTCGGGTCCTAGCGGGCCCTACAGCTACGCAGTATTTT
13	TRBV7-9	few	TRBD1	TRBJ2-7	CASSSTTGGEQYF	TGTGCCAGCAGCTCCACAACAGGGGGCGAACAGTACTTC
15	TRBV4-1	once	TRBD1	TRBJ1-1	CASSQNRGLNTEAFF	TGCGCCAGCAGCCAAAACAGGGGTCTGAACACTGAAGCTTTCTTT
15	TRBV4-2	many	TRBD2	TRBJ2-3	CASSPHGGRTDTQYF	TGTGCCAGCAGCCCCCATGGCGGGAGGACAGATACGCAGTATTTT
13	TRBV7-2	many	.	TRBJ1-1	CASHTVMNTEAFF	TGTGCCAGCCATACAGTGATGAACACTGAAGCTTTCTTT
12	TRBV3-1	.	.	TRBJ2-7	CASSREKYEQYF	TGTGCCAGCAGCCGCGAAAAATACGAGCAGTACTTC
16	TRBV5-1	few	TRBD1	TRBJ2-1	CASSSDRDRGDNEQFF	TGCGCCAGCAGCTCGGACCGGGACAGGGGGGACAATGAGCAGTTCTTC
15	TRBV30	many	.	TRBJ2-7	CAWRIPATGTYEQYF	TGTGCCTGGAGGATCCCAGCGACAGGGACTTACGAGCAGTACTTC
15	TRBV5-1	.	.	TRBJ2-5	CASSHRGPRVETQYF	TGCGCCAGCAGCCACCGGGGCCCCCGGGTGGAGACCCAGTACTTC
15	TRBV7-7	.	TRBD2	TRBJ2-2	CASSFGTRNTGELFF	TGTGCTAGCAGCTTCGGGACTAGAAACACCGGGGAGCTGTTTTTT
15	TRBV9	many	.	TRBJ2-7	CASSVLAGPLDEQYF	TGTGCCAGCAGCGTACTTGCGGGGCCTCTTGACGAGCAGTACTTC
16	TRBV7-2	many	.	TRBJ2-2	CASSRQTSLGTGELFF	TGTGCCAGCAGCCGGCAGACTAGTCTTGGCACCGGGGAGCTGTTTTTT
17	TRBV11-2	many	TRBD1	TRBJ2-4	CASSPPGQGSSLNIQYF	TGTGCCAGCAGTCCACCGGGACAGGGGAGTTCGTTAAACATTCAGTACTTC
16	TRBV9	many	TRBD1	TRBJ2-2	CASSVSLGTVLRELFF	TGTGCCAGCAGCGTCAGTCTTGGGACAGTCCTGAGGGAGCTGTTTTTT
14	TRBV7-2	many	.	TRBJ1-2	CASSSYQGKYGYTF	TGTGCCAGCAGCTCATATCAGGGGAAGTATGGCTACACCTTC
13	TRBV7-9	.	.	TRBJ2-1	CASQILIGNEQFF	TGTGCCAGCCAGATACTCATAGGCAATGAGCAGTTCTTC
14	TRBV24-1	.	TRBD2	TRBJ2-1	CATRGTSGVDEQFF	TGTGCCACCAGGGGGACTAGCGGCGTAGATGAGCAGTTCTTC
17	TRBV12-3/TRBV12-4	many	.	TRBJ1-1	CASRLFRDRRKNTEAFF	TGTGCCAGCAGGTTATTCCGCGACAGGAGGAAGAACACTGAAGCTTTCTTT
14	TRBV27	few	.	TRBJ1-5	CASRTGSTDQPQHF	TGTGCCAGCAGAACAGGGTCAACGGATCAGCCCCAGCATTTT
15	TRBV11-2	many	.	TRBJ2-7	CASSSPGLGLREQYF	TGTGCCAGCAGCTCGCCGGGACTCGGTCTACGAGAGCAGTACTTC
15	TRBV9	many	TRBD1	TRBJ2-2	CASSLRTGNTGELFF	TGTGCCAGCAGCCTCCGGACAGGAAACACCGGGGAGCTGTTTTTT
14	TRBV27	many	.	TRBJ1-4	CASSLQILSEKLFF	TGTGCCAGCAGTTTACAGATACTTAGTGAAAAACTGTTTTTT
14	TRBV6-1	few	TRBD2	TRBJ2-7	CASSQSGSIAEQYF	TGTGCCAGCAGTCAGAGCGGGAGTATTGCCGAGCAGTACTTC
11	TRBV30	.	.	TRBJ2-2	CAWSLNGELFF	TGTGCCTGGAGTTTGAACGGGGAGCTGTTTTTT
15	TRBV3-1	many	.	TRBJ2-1	CASSPDYQTGNEQFF	TGTGCCAGCAGCCCGGACTACCAGACGGGGAATGAGCAGTTCTTC